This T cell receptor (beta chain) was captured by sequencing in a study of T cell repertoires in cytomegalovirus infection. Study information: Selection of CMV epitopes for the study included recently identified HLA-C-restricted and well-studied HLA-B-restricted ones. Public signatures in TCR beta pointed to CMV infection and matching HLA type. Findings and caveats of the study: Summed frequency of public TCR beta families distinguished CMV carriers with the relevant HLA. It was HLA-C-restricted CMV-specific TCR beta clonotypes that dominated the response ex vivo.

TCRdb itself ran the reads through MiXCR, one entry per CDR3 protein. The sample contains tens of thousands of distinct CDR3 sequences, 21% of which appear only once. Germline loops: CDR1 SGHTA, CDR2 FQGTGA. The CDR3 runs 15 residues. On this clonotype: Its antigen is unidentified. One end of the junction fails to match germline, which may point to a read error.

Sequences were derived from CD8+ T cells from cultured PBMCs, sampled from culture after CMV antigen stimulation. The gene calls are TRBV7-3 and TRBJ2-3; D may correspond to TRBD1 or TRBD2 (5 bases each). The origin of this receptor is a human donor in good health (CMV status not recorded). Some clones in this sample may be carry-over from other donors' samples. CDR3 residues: CTSSFDSGGTDTQYF. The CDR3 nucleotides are TGTACCAGCAGCTTCGACAGCGGTGGGACAGATACGCAGTATTTT.